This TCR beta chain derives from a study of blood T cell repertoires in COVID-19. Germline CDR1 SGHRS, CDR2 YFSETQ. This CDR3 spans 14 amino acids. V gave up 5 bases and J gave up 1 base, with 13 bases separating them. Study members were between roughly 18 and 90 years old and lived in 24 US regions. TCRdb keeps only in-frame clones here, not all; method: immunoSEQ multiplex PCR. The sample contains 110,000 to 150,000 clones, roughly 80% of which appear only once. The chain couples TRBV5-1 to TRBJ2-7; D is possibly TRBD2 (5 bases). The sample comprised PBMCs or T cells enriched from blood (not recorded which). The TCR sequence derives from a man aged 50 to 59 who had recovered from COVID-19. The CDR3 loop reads CASSLSRDSYEQYF. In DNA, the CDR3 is TGCGCCAGCAGTCTCAGCCGGGATTCCTACGAGCAGTACTTC.